These 10 T cell receptor beta chains were sequenced from one sample in a study of T cells after yellow fever vaccination. A single record per CDR3 protein comes from TCRdb applying MiXCR to the 5' RACE reads. The profile covers more than 350,000 distinct CDR3 sequences, with approximately 10% appearing a single time and around 19% taken by the ten largest. Source: PBMCs, taken on the day of the first yellow fever vaccination. The receptor set was obtained from a man aged 18-30 years who received the YFV17D yellow fever vaccine.

This clonotype was found a few times. V gene TRBV27 combines with J gene TRBJ2-1, with 12 bases fitting TRBD2. CDR1 and CDR2 (germline): MNHEY, SMNVEV (reference sequence). The CDR3 sequence is 14 residues long. Trimming at V came to 7 bases and at J to 7 bases, leaving 5 bases not matched to a gene. The CDR3 DNA follows: TGTGCCAGCATGACTAGCGGGGGAAGAAATGAGCAGTTCTTC. It yields the protein CASMTSGGRNEQFF.

This chain connects TRBV6-2 or TRBV6-3 to TRBJ2-6; 8 bases agree with TRBD1. With V trimmed by 2 bases and J by 13 bases, 7 bases remained unmatched. The germline V gene encodes CDR1 MNHEY and CDR2 SVGEGT. CDR3 length equals 14 residues. CDR3 DNA: TGTGCCAGCAGTTACGGGACAGGACTATTGGTCCTGACTTTC. Its translation is CASSYGTGLLVLTF.

This clonotype was counted ten times or more. This chain links TRBV27 with TRBJ2-5, with a possible D match to TRBD2 (7 bases). Between the trimmed V and J ends, which lost 5 bases and 5 bases, there was a span of 12 bases. The germline V gene has CDR1 MNHEY and CDR2 SMNVEV (reference sequence). CDR3 length: 13 amino acids. The CDR3 DNA reads TGTGCCAGCAGTCACGGGGGGCAGGAGACCCAGTACTTC. This codes for CASSHGGQETQYF.

This clonotype was detected only a few times. The chain is built from TRBV7-2 and TRBJ2-5, with 7 bases matching TRBD1. Germline values: CDR1 SGHTA, CDR2 FQGNSA. The CDR3 loop spans 14 amino acids. V gave up 6 bases and J gave up 1 base; unmatched junction bases: 5. The CDR3 reads CASRITGAQETQYF. CDR3 DNA: TGTGCCAGCAGGATTACAGGGGCCCAAGAGACCCAGTACTTC.

This clonotype was recorded a few times. The chain uses TRBV7-2 and TRBJ1-2; weak D call: TRBD1 (5 bases). The CDR3 covers 14 residues. V dropped 4 bases and J dropped 0 bases, with 9 bases sitting between them. Germline values: CDR1 SGHTA, CDR2 FQGNSA. CDR3 sequence (DNA): TGTGCCAGCAGCTCCCGACAGACTAACTATGGCTACACCTTC. This codes for CASSSRQTNYGYTF.

As regards this clonotype: Germline is not matched at one junction end, which may reflect a read error. The chain employs TRBV27 and TRBJ1-4, with 7 bases aligning to TRBD1. The CDR3 has 14 amino acids. Germline loops: CDR1 MNHEY, CDR2 SMNVEV (reference sequence). The CDR3 nucleotides are TGTGCCAGCAGTACCGGGACAGAAAATGAAAAACTGGTTTTT. Translation gives CASSTGTENEKLVF.

This clonotype was observed many times. The rearrangement links TRBV24-1 to TRBJ2-2; 7 positions match TRBD1. The CDR3 extends over 14 amino acids. Unmatched junction bases numbered 3, after V lost 8 bases and J lost 1 base. Germline V lookup: CDR1 KGHDR, CDR2 SFDVKD. The CDR3 reads CATTGDRNTGELFF. The CDR3 nucleotides are TGTGCCACCACCGGGGACAGGAACACCGGGGAGCTGTTTTTT.

This clonotype was seen ten or more times. This chain joins TRBV25-1 and TRBJ1-2, with D possibly TRBD1 on 6 matching bases. Between the trimmed V and J ends, which lost 3 bases and 4 bases, there was a span of 15 bases. The CDR3 sequence is 15 residues long. Germline V gives CDR1 MGHDK, CDR2 SYGVNS. As DNA, the CDR3 is TGTGCCAGCAGTGATATACAGGGCTTCGGCTATGGCTACACCTTC. Protein: CASSDIQGFGYGYTF.

The chain carries TRBV30 and TRBJ1-6, with D tentatively TRBD1 (5 bases). The V end was cut by 2 bases, the J end by 6 bases, with 11 bases between. There are 14 residues in the CDR3. The germline V gene encodes CDR1 GTSNPN and CDR2 SVGIG (reference sequence). The CDR3 nucleotides are TGTGCCTGGAGTACCGGGACGGGTAATTCACCCCTCCACTTT. Its protein is CAWSTGTGNSPLHF.

This clonotype was recorded at least ten times. The chain employs TRBV7-2 and TRBJ2-2; D may be TRBD1 or TRBD2 (5 bases each). This CDR3 spans 15 amino acids. V was pared by 1 base and J by 4 bases, with 10 bases between. Germline values: CDR1 SGHTA, CDR2 FQGNSA. The CDR3 loop reads CASSLGGGTTGELFF. In nucleotides, the CDR3 is TGTGCCAGCAGCTTAGGAGGTGGGACCACCGGGGAGCTGTTTTTT.